The 22 T cell receptor beta chains below all came from one sample that was sequenced in a study of T cell repertoires in cytomegalovirus infection (dated by TCRdb to between 2018 and 2021). In the paper's terms, the treatment or condition label means: in vitro stimulation with specific CMV peptide epitopes to enrich CMV-specific T cells. Sequenced using an Illumina HiSeq 1500. TCRdb took the public reads, trimmed them with fastp at Q25, ran MiXCR for clone calling and kept in-frame beta chains. Rows are unified per CDR3 protein, each entry keeping the most common DNA and genes. This sample gives a few hundred thousand distinct CDR3 sequences in total; 40% of them show up just once. The ten largest clones take up about 48% of the sample. For these TCRs, the target antigens are not known. This specimen was cultured PBMCs, taken from culture after CMV antigen stimulation. The receptors were gathered from a human donor in good health (CMV status not recorded). Some clones in this sample may be carry-over from other donors' samples.

This clonotype has a count of ten or more. The rearrangement links TRBV2 to TRBJ2-3, with D possibly matching TRBD1 (5 bases). Germline lookup yields CDR1 SNHLY and CDR2 FYNNEI. The CDR3 is made up of 11 amino acids. The V end was cut by 11 bases, the J end by 4 bases, with 10 bases between. In nucleotides, the CDR3 is TGTGCCGGCACACAGGCAGATACGCAGTATTTT. This gives the protein CAGTQADTQYF.

This clonotype was detected only a few times. The gene calls are TRBV7-2 and TRBJ2-1; D may match TRBD1 or TRBD2 (5 bases each). The CDR3 contains 11 residues. Trimming removed 5 bases at V and 15 bases at J, with 14 bases between. Germline-derived CDR1 and CDR2 are SGHTA and FQGNSA. CDR3 DNA: TGTGCCAGCAGCACCCGGGACCGCACGTTCTTC. It specifies CASSTRDRTFF.

V is TRBV11-2 and J is TRBJ1-2, with TRBD1 matching 12 bases. Germline V gene sequence: CDR1 SGHAT, CDR2 FQNNGV. V dropped 1 base and J dropped 5; count of bases not matched to a gene: 2. This CDR3 comprises 15 residues. The CDR3 protein is CASSLGGQGAYGYTF. For the CDR3, the DNA is TGTGCCAGCAGCTTAGGGGGACAGGGGGCTTATGGCTACACCTTC. Full variable domain (remainder filled in from reference TRBV11-2 and TRBJ1-2): EAGVAQSPRYKIIEKRQSVAFWCNPISGHATLYWYQQILGQGPKLLIQFQNNGVVDDSQLPKDRFSAERLKGVDSTLKIQPAKLEDSAVYLCASSLGGQGAYGYTFGSGTRLTVV.

This clonotype was observed a few times. The chain combines TRBV12-3 or TRBV12-4 with TRBJ2-3; 10 bases map to TRBD1. J was trimmed by 1 base and V by 6 bases; bases with no gene match: 4. This CDR3 contains 15 residues. CDR3 sequence reads: CASRRQGAGTDTQYF. The CDR3 coding sequence is TGTGCCAGCAGAAGACAGGGGGCTGGCACAGATACGCAGTATTTT.

V is TRBV10-1 and J is TRBJ2-5; D is undetermined. V lost 4 bases and J lost 5, with 11 bases in between. The germline gives CDR1 WNHNN, CDR2 SYGVQD (reference sequence). The length of the CDR3 is 13 residues. CDR3 amino acids: CASSVGYLETQYF. CDR3 DNA sequence: TGCGCCAGCAGTGTTGGATATCTGGAGACCCAGTACTTC.

V usage is TRBV7-2 and J usage is TRBJ2-2, with D tentatively TRBD1 (5 bases). V was shortened by 0 bases and J by 6 bases, with 11 bases between the two germline ends. The CDR3 sequence is 15 residues long. The germline V gene has CDR1 SGHTA and CDR2 FQGNSA. DNA for the CDR3: TGTGCCAGCAGCTTAGCGGGGCCTTTGCCCGGGGAGCTGTTTTTT. Its translation is CASSLAGPLPGELFF.

In this sample, this clonotype turned up once. V usage is TRBV12-5 and J usage is TRBJ2-3; TRBD1 aligns across 8 bases. From germline, CDR1 is LGHNT and CDR2 FRNRAP. CDR3 length: 14 residues. The V and J ends lost 6 bases and 2 bases, in that order; junction bases with no gene match: 4. The CDR3 DNA reads TGTGCTAGTGGCTGGGACAGGCACACAGATACGCAGTATTTT. This translates into CASGWDRHTDTQYF.

J is TRBJ2-6 and V is TRBV12-3 or TRBV12-4; D may be TRBD2 (5 bases). This CDR3 is built from 17 residues. V lost 5 bases and J lost 2, with 16 bases in between. CDR3: CASSPTPAVPGANVLTF. CDR3 bases: TGTGCCAGCAGTCCCACCCCAGCGGTACCTGGGGCCAACGTCCTGACTTTC.

The V call is TRBV6-1, the J call TRBJ1-5; D is unclear. The V end lost 4 bases, the J end lost 11 bases, and 21 bases lay between the germline ends. The germline gives CDR1 MNHNS, CDR2 SASEGT. The CDR3 is made up of 15 amino acids. The CDR3, as DNA: TGTGCCAGCAGTGGCTCCGGGTCCCTAGTTATGGCCCAGCATTTT. As protein: CASSGSGSLVMAQHF.

There are a few counts of this clonotype. The rearrangement uses TRBV7-2 and TRBJ1-1; D perhaps matches TRBD1 (5 bases). CDR1 is SGHTA and CDR2 is FQGNSA in the germline V gene. The CDR3 is 13 residues long. Trimming cost V 1 base and J 8 bases, with 11 bases left between them. The CDR3 DNA is TGTGCCAGCAGCTTAGTTCAGGGCCTCGAAGCTTTCTTT. Residues: CASSLVQGLEAFF. The variable domain in full, with the rest retrieved from reference TRBV7-2 and TRBJ1-1, is GAGVSQSPSNKVTEKGKDVELRCDPISGHTALYWYRQSLGQGLEFLIYFQGNSAPDKSGLPSDRFSAERTGGSVSTLTIQRTQQEDSAVYLCASSLVQGLEAFFGQGTRLTVV.

This chain links TRBV7-7 with TRBJ2-1; 7 bases agree with TRBD1. In germline, CDR1 is SSHAT, CDR2 FNYEAQ (reference sequence). The CDR3 has 13 amino acids. V was pared by 6 bases and J by 5 bases, with 4 bases of the junction left unmatched. The CDR3 nucleotides are TGTGCCAGCAGTCAGGGGGTCAACAATGAGCAGTTCTTC. This sequence encodes CASSQGVNNEQFF.

The chain carries TRBV12-3 or TRBV12-4 and TRBJ2-7, with D possibly being TRBD2 (6 bases). V lost 3 bases, J lost 3 bases, and 15 bases lay in between. There are 15 residues in the CDR3. The CDR3 DNA sequence: TGTGCCAGCAGTTTTCGGGCCATGGGACTCTACGAGCAGTACTTC. Translating it yields CASSFRAMGLYEQYF.

V gene TRBV20-1 combines with J gene TRBJ1-1; a weak D match, TRBD1 (5 bases). The V gene lost 6 bases and the J gene lost 14 bases, with 25 bases spanning the gap. The CDR3 loop spans 13 amino acids. In germline, CDR1 is DFQATT, CDR2 SNEGSKA (reference sequence). The CDR3: CSAINRRWTGAFF. The CDR3, as DNA: TGCAGTGCAATAAACCGGAGGTGGACCGGGGCGTTCTTT.

The table lists this clonotype with a count of one. The chain uses TRBV3-1 and TRBJ2-3; 12 bases are a match to TRBD1. The CDR3 is 16 residues long. Looked up from germline, CDR1 is LGHDT and CDR2 is YNNKEL (reference sequence). The ends lost 4 bases at V and 7 bases at J; junction bases unmatched: 9. CDR3 protein: CASSPKGTGGLNTQYF. In DNA form, the CDR3 reads TGTGCCAGCAGCCCAAAAGGGACAGGGGGCTTGAATACGCAGTATTTT.

The table lists this clonotype with a few counts. The chain carries TRBV11-1 and TRBJ1-4, with TRBD1 as a possible D gene (5 bases). Trimming took 4 bases from V and 4 from J, leaving 16 bases between them. This CDR3 contains 16 residues. The germline gives CDR1 SGHAT, CDR2 FQDESV (reference sequence). The CDR3 reads CASSSRVLGNNEKLFF. The CDR3, as DNA: TGTGCCAGCAGCTCCAGGGTCCTGGGGAATAATGAAAAACTGTTTTTT.

This clonotype occurred many times. The chain combines TRBV7-2 with TRBJ1-2; tentatively, D is TRBD1 (5 bases). V lost 3 bases, J lost 3 bases, and 8 bases lay in between. Germline loops: CDR1 SGHTA, CDR2 FQGNSA. The CDR3 consists of 13 residues. The CDR3 coding sequence is TGTGCCAGCAGCTTCGTGACAGACTATGGCTACACCTTC. This gives the protein CASSFVTDYGYTF.

This clonotype was recorded a few times. J is TRBJ2-7 and V is TRBV11-2; no clear D. Trimming left V 4 bases short and J 6 bases short, with 19 bases between. This CDR3 spans 15 amino acids. Germline CDR1 reads SGHAT; CDR2 reads FQNNGV. CDR3 amino acids: CASSSTWVMAAEQYF. CDR3 in DNA: TGTGCCAGCAGCTCAACCTGGGTGATGGCTGCCGAGCAGTACTTC.

The chain joins TRBV5-6 to TRBJ2-1, with D possibly being TRBD1 (5 bases). Trimming stripped 4 bases from V and 6 bases from J, with 20 bases between. Germline lookup yields CDR1 SGHDT and CDR2 YYEEEE. The CDR3 is made up of 16 amino acids. CDR3 protein: CASSRWWGVGVNEQFF. CDR3 DNA sequence: TGTGCCAGCAGCAGGTGGTGGGGCGTTGGTGTCAATGAGCAGTTCTTC. The variable domain in full, completed from reference TRBV5-6 and TRBJ2-1, reads DAGVTQSPTHLIKTRGQQVTLRCSPKSGHDTVSWYQQALGQGPQFIFQYYEEEERQRGNFPDRFSGHQFPNYSSELNVNALLLGDSALYLCASSRWWGVGVNEQFFGPGTRLTVL.

This clonotype has a handful of counts. One base away lies a much larger clone, so this may be a sequencing read error. V is TRBV7-6 and J is TRBJ2-3; no clear D. The CDR3 runs to 12 residues. Trimming removed 2 bases from V and 2 bases from J, with 2 bases in between. Germline CDR1 and CDR2: SGHVS and FNYEAQ. CDR3 region: CASSLHTDTQYF. The CDR3 DNA follows: TGTGCCAGCAGCTTACACACAGATACGCAGTATTTT.

The chain recombines TRBV19 with TRBJ1-1, with a tentative D call TRBD1 (6 bases). Trimming removed 6 bases from V and 10 bases from J, with 12 bases in between. Germline V gene sequence: CDR1 LNHDA, CDR2 SQIVND (reference sequence). There are 11 residues in the CDR3. CDR3 loop: CASSNRVGAFF. DNA for the CDR3: TGTGCCAGTAGCAACAGGGTGGGAGCTTTCTTT.

The rearrangement uses TRBV6-6 and TRBJ1-1, with a tentative D call TRBD1 (5 bases). Deletions cut 3 bases from V and 6 bases from J, with 11 bases between. This CDR3 is 13 amino acids long. CDR1 MNHNY and CDR2 SVGAGI come from the germline V gene (reference sequence). The CDR3 DNA reads as TGTGCCAGCAGTTATACAGGTTTCCCTGAAGCTTTCTTT. It yields the protein CASSYTGFPEAFF.

In this sample, this clonotype turned up a few times. This chain links TRBV10-3 with TRBJ2-3, with TRBD2 matching 14 bases. CDR3 size: 17 residues. The ends lost 6 bases at V and 3 bases at J; junction bases unmatched: 8. Germline assignment: CDR1 ENHRY and CDR2 SYGVKD. This CDR3 reads CAISDGLAGGGTDTQYF. As DNA, the CDR3 is TGTGCCATCAGCGACGGACTAGCGGGGGGTGGGACAGATACGCAGTATTTT.